These T cell receptor beta chains were read from a single sample in a study of T cell changes during pregnancy in multiple sclerosis. Data came from immunoSEQ multiplex PCR; TCRdb stores just in-frame clones and leaves some out. This table has roughly 56,000 clones, approximately 88% appearing once. The material sequenced was peripheral blood, taken in the first trimester of pregnancy. These receptors all come from a female donor with multiple sclerosis, enrolled in a pregnancy study. Each CDR3 is given with its conserved first and last residue. A D gene is named only where the DNA matches it firmly. Only part of the rows carry a size: once, few, many, or a class if the clone is expanded.

TRBV5-1	TRBJ2-2	-	-	CASSSDLASGELFF	TGCGCCAGCAGCTCGGATCTAGCTTCCGGGGAGCTGTTTTTT
TRBV5-4	TRBJ2-4	-	-	CASSLESGGNIQYF	TGTGCCAGCAGCTTGGAATCAGGAGGAAACATTCAGTACTTC
TRBV5-5	TRBJ1-1	-	-	CASSLLGEGNTEAFF	TGTGCCAGCAGCTTGCTAGGGGAGGGGAACACTGAAGCTTTCTTT
TRBV4-1	TRBJ2-7	-	TRBD1	CASSPGTGRSYEQYF	TGCGCCAGCAGCCCCGGGACAGGGAGGTCCTACGAGCAGTACTTC
TRBV7-2	TRBJ2-5	-	-	CASSLGRWGGPPTETQYF	TGTGCCAGCAGCTTAGGGAGATGGGGGGGGCCCCCCACGGAGACCCAGTACTTC
TRBV7-2	TRBJ2-3	-	TRBD2	CASSRASGYTDTQYF	TGTGCCAGCAGCAGGGCTAGCGGGTACACAGATACGCAGTATTTT
TRBV29-1	TRBJ2-3	-	TRBD2	CSVDGLGLAGEEADTQYF	TGCAGCGTTGATGGATTAGGACTAGCGGGAGAAGAGGCAGATACGCAGTATTTT
TRBV4-2	TRBJ1-4	-	TRBD1	CASSQEPGQGAITTNEKLFF	TGTGCCAGCAGCCAGGAACCGGGACAGGGGGCCATCACAACTAATGAAAAACTGTTTTTT
TRBV9	TRBJ2-1	-	TRBD2	CASSAKLAGGLRTYNEQFF	TGTGCCAGCAGCGCCAAACTAGCGGGAGGTCTTAGAACCTACAATGAGCAGTTCTTC
TRBV10-3	TRBJ1-1	-	-	CAISEIGGTEAFF	TGTGCCATCAGTGAGATAGGGGGTACTGAAGCTTTCTTT
TRBV10-3	TRBJ1-1	-	-	CAISSQGNTEAFF	TGTGCCATCAGTTCACAGGGGAACACTGAAGCTTTCTTT
TRBV27	TRBJ1-2	-	-	CASRERRDPPAGYTF	TGTGCCAGCAGGGAGAGGAGGGATCCCCCCGCTGGCTACACCTTC
TRBV7-6	TRBJ2-2	-	TRBD2	CASSLGQRGKNTGELFF	TGTGCCAGCAGCTTAGGTCAGCGGGGGAAGAACACCGGGGAGCTGTTTTTT
TRBV9	TRBJ2-1	-	TRBD1	CASTGQGTDEQFF	TGTGCCAGCACGGGACAGGGTACAGATGAGCAGTTCTTC
TRBV28	TRBJ2-7	-	TRBD2	CASSTVLAGGDEQYF	TGTGCCAGCAGTACTGTACTAGCGGGCGGGGACGAGCAGTACTTC
TRBV4-2	TRBJ2-1	-	TRBD2	CASSPKLTSGRRLVVYNEQFF	TGTGCCAGCAGCCCCAAGTTGACTAGCGGGAGAAGGTTGGTAGTTTACAATGAGCAGTTCTTC
TRBV28	TRBJ1-5	once	TRBD1	CASSVRRTGMSFGNQPQHF	TGTGCCAGCAGCGTCCGGAGGACAGGAATGTCTTTTGGCAATCAGCCCCAGCATTTT
TRBV5-4	TRBJ2-1	-	TRBD2	CASSLGDYHNEQFF	TGTGCCAGCAGCTTGGGGGACTACCACAATGAGCAGTTCTTC
TRBV5-6	TRBJ2-7	-	TRBD2	CASILAGVTNEQYF	TGTGCCAGCATCCTAGCGGGAGTCACCAACGAGCAGTACTTC
TRBV4-2	TRBJ1-1	-	TRBD1	CASSQETGVSSEAFF	TGTGCCAGCAGCCAAGAGACAGGGGTAAGTTCTGAAGCTTTCTTT
TRBV7-2	TRBJ1-3	-	TRBD1	CASSVQGVGNTIYF	TGTGCCAGCAGCGTACAGGGGGTTGGAAACACCATATATTTT
TRBV5-6	TRBJ2-2	-	TRBD2	CASSSLSGLAGGGGELFF	TGTGCCAGCAGCTCCCTCTCCGGACTAGCGGGAGGAGGCGGGGAGCTGTTTTTT
TRBV23-1	TRBJ2-6	-	TRBD1	CASSHPSHRTGFSGANVLTF	TGCGCCAGCAGTCACCCTAGCCACCGGACAGGGTTCTCTGGGGCCAACGTCCTGACTTTC
TRBV4-3	TRBJ2-5	-	TRBD2	CASSQEGGGLAGVQETQYF	TGCGCCAGCAGCCAAGAGGGGGGGGGACTAGCGGGAGTCCAAGAGACCCAGTACTTC
TRBV4-2	TRBJ1-2	-	TRBD1	CASSQDFSTGTGAGYTF	TGTGCCAGCAGCCAAGATTTTTCAACCGGGACAGGGGCCGGCTACACCTTC
TRBV7-2	TRBJ2-5	-	TRBD1	CASSGRDRQETQYF	TGTGCCAGCAGCGGCAGGGACAGACAAGAGACCCAGTACTTC